This T cell receptor beta chain came from a study of CD8 T cells in ankylosing spondylitis. This CDR3 contains 15 residues. Trimming removed 3 bases from V and 6 bases from J; junction bases left unmatched: 8. There are many counts of this clonotype. Via MiXCR, TCRdb re-called the 5' RACE reads, giving one row per CDR3 protein. The sample gives 25,000 to 35,000 distinct CDR3 sequences, about 31% of which show up once; 45% to 50% is in the top ten. The V and J genes are TRBV12-3 or TRBV12-4 and TRBJ2-1, with TRBD2 identical over 7 bases. Sequencing used synovial fluid, either unsorted or a sorted T cell fraction (not recorded which). The TCR was taken from a male donor with ankylosing spondylitis. CDR3 coding DNA: TGTGCCAGCAGTTTTTATGTGGGAGGGTCCAATGAGCAGTTCTTC. Its translation: CASSFYVGGSNEQFF.